The rows below give T cell receptor beta chains drawn from one sample of a study of T cells after yellow fever vaccination. A single record per CDR3 protein comes from TCRdb applying MiXCR to the 5' RACE reads. The sample has about 320,000 distinct CDR3 sequences, about 11% seen once. The source was CD4+ T cells sorted from PBMCs, collected 45 days after the yellow fever booster vaccination. Every receptor here comes from a man younger than 35 who received the YFV17D yellow fever vaccine. Both conserved end residues are part of each CDR3. The order of the fields is clone size, D gene, V gene, J gene, CDR3 protein, CDR3 DNA. The D gene is left open where the match is weak. Not every row has a clone size; where given, it reads once, few, many or a size class.

clone_size: .
d_call: TRBD1
v_call: TRBV6-5
j_call: TRBJ2-7
cdr3_aa: CASRNSQGIEQYF
cdr3_nt: TGTGCCAGCAGGAACTCACAGGGGATCGAGCAGTACTTC

clone_size: .
d_call: TRBD1
v_call: TRBV27
j_call: TRBJ1-2
cdr3_aa: CASSSGGTDRAWNGYTF
cdr3_nt: TGTGCCAGCAGTAGTGGGGGGACGGACAGGGCATGGAATGGCTACACCTTC

clone_size: .
d_call: TRBD1
v_call: TRBV7-8
j_call: TRBJ2-5
cdr3_aa: CASTTSGTAVWETQYF
cdr3_nt: TGTGCCAGCACCACATCCGGGACAGCAGTTTGGGAGACCCAGTACTTC

clone_size: few
d_call: .
v_call: TRBV20-1
j_call: TRBJ1-5
cdr3_aa: CSATSGDQPQHF
cdr3_nt: TGCAGTGCAACCTCAGGGGATCAGCCCCAGCATTTT

clone_size: few
d_call: .
v_call: TRBV20-1
j_call: TRBJ2-1
cdr3_aa: CSAPGGVKEQFF
cdr3_nt: TGCAGTGCCCCAGGAGGGGTAAAGGAGCAGTTCTTC

clone_size: few
d_call: .
v_call: TRBV18
j_call: TRBJ1-5
cdr3_aa: CASSARGDRNQPQHF
cdr3_nt: TGTGCCAGCTCGGCACGCGGTGATCGCAATCAGCCCCAGCATTTT

clone_size: .
d_call: TRBD2
v_call: TRBV9
j_call: TRBJ2-3
cdr3_aa: CASSAASGNVDTQYF
cdr3_nt: TGTGCCAGCAGCGCCGCTAGCGGAAACGTAGATACGCAGTATTTT

clone_size: few
d_call: .
v_call: TRBV6-5
j_call: TRBJ2-5
cdr3_aa: CASSFWTLGGETQYF
cdr3_nt: TGTGCCAGCAGTTTCTGGACACTGGGAGGAGAGACCCAGTACTTC

clone_size: .
d_call: .
v_call: TRBV12-3/TRBV12-4
j_call: TRBJ2-5
cdr3_aa: CASSLLQGRGETQYF
cdr3_nt: TGTGCCAGCAGTTTGCTACAGGGCAGGGGAGAGACCCAGTACTTC

clone_size: .
d_call: .
v_call: TRBV4-2
j_call: TRBJ2-1
cdr3_aa: CASSQVVRWGNEQFF
cdr3_nt: TGTGCCAGCAGCCAAGTCGTGCGCTGGGGCAATGAGCAGTTCTTC

clone_size: many
d_call: .
v_call: TRBV9
j_call: TRBJ1-6
cdr3_aa: CASSETAQNSPLHF
cdr3_nt: TGTGCCAGCAGCGAGACAGCTCAGAATTCACCCCTCCACTTT

clone_size: few
d_call: TRBD1
v_call: TRBV29-1
j_call: TRBJ1-1
cdr3_aa: CSAFRDRGPEAFF
cdr3_nt: TGCAGCGCCTTCCGGGACAGGGGGCCTGAAGCTTTCTTT

clone_size: .
d_call: .
v_call: TRBV4-2
j_call: TRBJ1-2
cdr3_aa: CASSQDLPTYGYTF
cdr3_nt: TGTGCCAGCAGCCAAGATTTACCGACATATGGCTACACCTTC

clone_size: few
d_call: TRBD2
v_call: TRBV10-3
j_call: TRBJ2-5
cdr3_aa: CAISESIASGRETQYF
cdr3_nt: TGTGCCATCAGTGAGTCGATCGCTAGCGGGCGGGAGACCCAGTACTTC

clone_size: many
d_call: TRBD1
v_call: TRBV12-3/TRBV12-4
j_call: TRBJ2-3
cdr3_aa: CASSPTTGWATQYF
cdr3_nt: TGTGCCAGCAGTCCAACGACAGGGTGGGCGACGCAGTATTTT

clone_size: .
d_call: .
v_call: TRBV20-1
j_call: TRBJ1-1
cdr3_aa: CSAGFMNTEAFF
cdr3_nt: TGCAGTGCTGGCTTTATGAACACTGAAGCTTTCTTT

clone_size: few
d_call: .
v_call: TRBV4-1
j_call: TRBJ2-7
cdr3_aa: CASSQPGDSYEQYF
cdr3_nt: TGCGCCAGCAGCCAACCGGGGGACTCCTACGAGCAGTACTTC

clone_size: .
d_call: TRBD2
v_call: TRBV7-2
j_call: TRBJ2-4
cdr3_aa: CASSSSGSLGNIQYF
cdr3_nt: TGTGCCAGCAGCTCTAGCGGGTCCCTAGGGAACATTCAGTACTTC

clone_size: few
d_call: .
v_call: TRBV21-1
j_call: TRBJ1-2
cdr3_aa: CASSAGEGAGYTF
cdr3_nt: TGTGCCAGCAGCGCGGGCGAGGGGGCCGGCTACACCTTC

clone_size: few
d_call: .
v_call: TRBV18
j_call: TRBJ2-7
cdr3_aa: CASSLELGSEQYF
cdr3_nt: TGTGCCAGCTCACTAGAGCTGGGGTCCGAGCAGTACTTC

clone_size: .
d_call: .
v_call: TRBV5-1
j_call: TRBJ1-2
cdr3_aa: CASSADRAVGYTF
cdr3_nt: TGCGCCAGCAGCGCGGACAGAGCCGTAGGCTACACCTTC

clone_size: .
d_call: .
v_call: TRBV5-1
j_call: TRBJ1-6
cdr3_aa: CASSLSPGHSNSPLHF
cdr3_nt: TGCGCCAGCAGCCTGAGCCCGGGACATTCAAATTCACCCCTCCACTTT

clone_size: few
d_call: TRBD2
v_call: TRBV7-3
j_call: TRBJ2-1
cdr3_aa: CASSRAGGRRSYNEQFF
cdr3_nt: TGTGCCAGCAGCCGAGCGGGGGGGCGGCGTTCATACAATGAGCAGTTCTTC

clone_size: .
d_call: .
v_call: TRBV20-1
j_call: TRBJ2-3
cdr3_aa: CSARQGGVTQYF
cdr3_nt: TGCAGTGCTAGACAAGGGGGGGTGACGCAGTATTTT

clone_size: many
d_call: .
v_call: TRBV7-2
j_call: TRBJ2-3
cdr3_aa: CASSTGEGSWDTQYF
cdr3_nt: TGTGCCAGCAGCACAGGGGAGGGGTCGTGGGATACGCAGTATTTT

clone_size: few
d_call: TRBD1
v_call: TRBV7-8
j_call: TRBJ2-2
cdr3_aa: CASTRDRLIGELFF
cdr3_nt: TGTGCCAGCACCCGGGACAGGTTGATCGGGGAGCTGTTTTTT

clone_size: many
d_call: .
v_call: TRBV7-8
j_call: TRBJ2-7
cdr3_aa: CASSSGRLYEQYF
cdr3_nt: TGTGCCAGCAGCTCGGGACGTTTATACGAGCAGTACTTC

clone_size: few
d_call: TRBD1
v_call: TRBV7-2
j_call: TRBJ2-2
cdr3_aa: CASSRTGYSTGELFF
cdr3_nt: TGTGCCAGCAGCCGGACAGGGTATAGCACCGGGGAGCTGTTTTTT

clone_size: few
d_call: .
v_call: TRBV29-1
j_call: TRBJ2-1
cdr3_aa: CSGRDWGDEQFF
cdr3_nt: TGCAGCGGCCGAGACTGGGGCGATGAGCAGTTCTTC

clone_size: medium-sized
d_call: TRBD1
v_call: TRBV12-3/TRBV12-4
j_call: TRBJ1-5
cdr3_aa: CASRIGTASNQPQHF
cdr3_nt: TGTGCCAGCAGGATCGGGACAGCCAGCAATCAGCCCCAGCATTTT

clone_size: .
d_call: .
v_call: TRBV25-1
j_call: TRBJ1-4
cdr3_aa: CASSDVTVRNEKLFF
cdr3_nt: TGTGCCAGCAGTGACGTGACAGTCCGAAATGAAAAACTGTTTTTT

clone_size: .
d_call: .
v_call: TRBV12-3/TRBV12-4
j_call: TRBJ1-5
cdr3_aa: CASSPTGPSNQPQHF
cdr3_nt: TGTGCCAGCAGTCCAACCGGACCTAGCAATCAGCCCCAGCATTTT

clone_size: few
d_call: TRBD2
v_call: TRBV6-6
j_call: TRBJ2-3
cdr3_aa: CASRRGTSGPTDTQYF
cdr3_nt: TGTGCCAGCAGGAGAGGGACTAGCGGTCCCACAGATACGCAGTATTTT

clone_size: .
d_call: .
v_call: TRBV1
j_call: TRBJ1-1
cdr3_aa: CTSSHSAPDREGWMNTEAFF
cdr3_nt: TGCACCAGCAGCCATTCTGCTCCCGACAGGGAAGGGTGGATGAACACTGAAGCTTTCTTT

clone_size: few
d_call: .
v_call: TRBV5-1
j_call: TRBJ2-5
cdr3_aa: CASRREARETQYF
cdr3_nt: TGCGCCAGCAGAAGGGAGGCCCGAGAGACCCAGTACTTC

clone_size: few
d_call: .
v_call: TRBV6-5
j_call: TRBJ2-3
cdr3_aa: CASSYRFALGGTDTQYF
cdr3_nt: TGTGCCAGCAGTTACAGGTTTGCGCTCGGGGGCACAGATACGCAGTATTTT

clone_size: few
d_call: .
v_call: TRBV18
j_call: TRBJ2-5
cdr3_aa: CASSPATREETQYF
cdr3_nt: TGTGCCAGCTCACCAGCGACTAGAGAAGAGACCCAGTACTTC

clone_size: few
d_call: .
v_call: TRBV4-2
j_call: TRBJ1-2
cdr3_aa: CASSQTPGHFYGYTF
cdr3_nt: TGTGCCAGCAGCCAGACGCCAGGGCACTTCTATGGCTACACCTTC

clone_size: .
d_call: .
v_call: TRBV28
j_call: TRBJ2-5
cdr3_aa: CASSLAGAGVQETQYF
cdr3_nt: TGTGCCAGCAGTTTAGCGGGGGCCGGGGTTCAAGAGACCCAGTACTTC

clone_size: .
d_call: .
v_call: TRBV18
j_call: TRBJ1-3
cdr3_aa: CASSPVAGNSGNTIYF
cdr3_nt: TGTGCCAGCTCACCAGTAGCGGGAAACTCTGGAAACACCATATATTTT

clone_size: .
d_call: .
v_call: TRBV12-3/TRBV12-4
j_call: TRBJ1-5
cdr3_aa: CASRQGNQPQHF
cdr3_nt: TGTGCCAGCAGACAGGGCAATCAGCCCCAGCATTTT

clone_size: few
d_call: .
v_call: TRBV4-2
j_call: TRBJ1-3
cdr3_aa: CASSQAVERSGNTIYF
cdr3_nt: TGTGCCAGCAGCCAAGCCGTGGAGCGCTCTGGAAACACCATATATTTT

clone_size: .
d_call: .
v_call: TRBV7-2
j_call: TRBJ2-7
cdr3_aa: CASSPTPGLSYEQYF
cdr3_nt: TGTGCCAGCAGCCCCACCCCGGGCCTATCCTACGAGCAGTACTTC

clone_size: few
d_call: .
v_call: TRBV20-1
j_call: TRBJ1-5
cdr3_aa: CSARESVYQPQHF
cdr3_nt: TGCAGTGCTAGAGAAAGCGTTTATCAGCCCCAGCATTTT

clone_size: few
d_call: .
v_call: TRBV2
j_call: TRBJ2-5
cdr3_aa: CASSGRGLQETQYF
cdr3_nt: TGTGCCAGCAGTGGAAGGGGCCTCCAAGAGACCCAGTACTTC

clone_size: .
d_call: .
v_call: TRBV4-2
j_call: TRBJ2-1
cdr3_aa: CASSQRTVGGGLSEQFF
cdr3_nt: TGTGCCAGCAGCCAGAGGACCGTGGGGGGGGGCCTCAGTGAGCAGTTCTTC

clone_size: few
d_call: TRBD2
v_call: TRBV12-3/TRBV12-4
j_call: TRBJ2-7
cdr3_aa: CASSPGTSGGGSGEQYF
cdr3_nt: TGTGCCAGCAGTCCCGGGACTAGCGGGGGGGGATCCGGCGAGCAGTACTTC

clone_size: many
d_call: TRBD1
v_call: TRBV5-1
j_call: TRBJ2-7
cdr3_aa: CASSFGPQGEGSYEQYF
cdr3_nt: TGCGCCAGCAGCTTTGGCCCACAGGGGGAAGGGTCCTACGAGCAGTACTTC

clone_size: .
d_call: TRBD1
v_call: TRBV20-1
j_call: TRBJ1-2
cdr3_aa: CSARTGGYGYTF
cdr3_nt: TGCAGTGCTCGAACAGGGGGCTATGGCTACACCTTC

clone_size: .
d_call: .
v_call: TRBV2
j_call: TRBJ1-1
cdr3_aa: CATKPRGNTEAFF
cdr3_nt: TGTGCCACCAAGCCCCGGGGGAACACTGAAGCTTTCTTT

clone_size: .
d_call: .
v_call: TRBV29-1
j_call: TRBJ2-5
cdr3_aa: CSVESGQGGLETQYF
cdr3_nt: TGCAGCGTAGAATCAGGGCAGGGGGGGTTGGAGACCCAGTACTTC

clone_size: .
d_call: .
v_call: TRBV5-1
j_call: TRBJ2-2
cdr3_aa: CATWGEANTGELFF
cdr3_nt: TGCGCCACCTGGGGGGAGGCGAACACCGGGGAGCTGTTTTTT

clone_size: .
d_call: .
v_call: TRBV29-1
j_call: TRBJ1-1
cdr3_aa: CSSTPGQLSNGAFF
cdr3_nt: TGCAGCTCCACTCCAGGACAGCTATCGAATGGAGCTTTCTTT

clone_size: few
d_call: .
v_call: TRBV19
j_call: TRBJ1-5
cdr3_aa: CASSIGGTHQPQHF
cdr3_nt: TGTGCCAGTAGTATAGGGGGTACGCATCAGCCCCAGCATTTT

clone_size: many
d_call: TRBD1
v_call: TRBV10-3
j_call: TRBJ1-2
cdr3_aa: CAITEGQGGYTF
cdr3_nt: TGTGCCATCACCGAGGGACAGGGTGGCTACACCTTC